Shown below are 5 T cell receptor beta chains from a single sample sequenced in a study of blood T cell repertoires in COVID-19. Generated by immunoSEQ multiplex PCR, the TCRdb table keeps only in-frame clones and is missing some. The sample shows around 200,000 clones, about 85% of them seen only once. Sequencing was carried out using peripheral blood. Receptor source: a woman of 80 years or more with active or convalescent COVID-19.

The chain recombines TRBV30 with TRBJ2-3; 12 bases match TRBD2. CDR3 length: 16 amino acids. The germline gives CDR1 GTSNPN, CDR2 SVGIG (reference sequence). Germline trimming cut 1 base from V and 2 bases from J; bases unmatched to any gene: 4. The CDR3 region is CAWSGGTSGYTDTQYF. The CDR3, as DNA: TGTGCCTGGAGTGGAGGGACTAGCGGGTACACAGATACGCAGTATTTT.

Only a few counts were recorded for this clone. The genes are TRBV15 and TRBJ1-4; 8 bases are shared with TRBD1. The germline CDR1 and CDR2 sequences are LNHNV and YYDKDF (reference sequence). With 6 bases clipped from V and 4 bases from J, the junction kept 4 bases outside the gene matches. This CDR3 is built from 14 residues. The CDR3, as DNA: TGTGCCACCAGGACAGGGGCCGTTAATGAAAAACTGTTTTTT. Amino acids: CATRTGAVNEKLFF.

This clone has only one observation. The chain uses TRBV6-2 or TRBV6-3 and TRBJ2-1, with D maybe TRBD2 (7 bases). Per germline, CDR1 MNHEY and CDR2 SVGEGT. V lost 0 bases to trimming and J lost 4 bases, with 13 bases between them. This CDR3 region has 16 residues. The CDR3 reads CASSYSRGGTYNEQFF. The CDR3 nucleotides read TGTGCCAGCAGTTACTCGAGGGGGGGCACGTACAATGAGCAGTTCTTC.

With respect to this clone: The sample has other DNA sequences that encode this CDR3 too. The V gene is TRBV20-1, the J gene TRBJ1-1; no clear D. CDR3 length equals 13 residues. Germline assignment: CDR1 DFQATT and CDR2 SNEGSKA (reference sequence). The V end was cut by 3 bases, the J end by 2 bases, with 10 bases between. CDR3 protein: CSASGQVNTEAFF. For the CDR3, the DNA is TGCAGTGCTAGTGGGCAGGTTAACACTGAAGCTTTCTTT.

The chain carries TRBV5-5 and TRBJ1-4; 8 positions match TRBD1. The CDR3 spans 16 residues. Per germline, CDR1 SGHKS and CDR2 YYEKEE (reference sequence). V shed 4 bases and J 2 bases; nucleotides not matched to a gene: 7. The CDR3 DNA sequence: TGTGCCAGCAGCAGTCCAGGGGGCAGGACTAATGAAAAACTGTTTTTT. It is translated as CASSSPGGRTNEKLFF.